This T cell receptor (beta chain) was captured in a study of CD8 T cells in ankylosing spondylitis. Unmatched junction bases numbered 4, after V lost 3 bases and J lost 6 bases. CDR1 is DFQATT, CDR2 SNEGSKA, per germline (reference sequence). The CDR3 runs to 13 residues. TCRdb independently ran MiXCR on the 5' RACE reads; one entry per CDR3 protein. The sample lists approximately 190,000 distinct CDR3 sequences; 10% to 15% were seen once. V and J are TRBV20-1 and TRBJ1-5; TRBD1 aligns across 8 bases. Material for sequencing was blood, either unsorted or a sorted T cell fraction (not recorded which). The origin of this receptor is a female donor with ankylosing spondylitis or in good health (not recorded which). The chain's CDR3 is CSARTDRAQPQHF. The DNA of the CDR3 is TGCAGTGCTAGGACGGACAGGGCTCAGCCCCAGCATTTT.